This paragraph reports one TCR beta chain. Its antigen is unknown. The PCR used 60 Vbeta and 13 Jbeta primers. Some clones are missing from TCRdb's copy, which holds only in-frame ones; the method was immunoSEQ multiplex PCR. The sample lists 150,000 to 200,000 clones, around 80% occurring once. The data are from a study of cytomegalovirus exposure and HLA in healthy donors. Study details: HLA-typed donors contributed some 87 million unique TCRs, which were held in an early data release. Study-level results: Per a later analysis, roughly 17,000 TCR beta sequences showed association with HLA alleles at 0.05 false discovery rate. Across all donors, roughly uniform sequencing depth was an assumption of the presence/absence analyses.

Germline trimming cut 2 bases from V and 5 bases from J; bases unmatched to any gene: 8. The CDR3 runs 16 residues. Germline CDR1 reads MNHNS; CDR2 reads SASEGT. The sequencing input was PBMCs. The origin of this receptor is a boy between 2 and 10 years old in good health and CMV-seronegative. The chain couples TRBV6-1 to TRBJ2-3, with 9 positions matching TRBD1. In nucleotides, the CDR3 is TGTGCCAGCAGTGAACCGCGGACAGGGGCTGGAGATACGCAGTATTTT. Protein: CASSEPRTGAGDTQYF.